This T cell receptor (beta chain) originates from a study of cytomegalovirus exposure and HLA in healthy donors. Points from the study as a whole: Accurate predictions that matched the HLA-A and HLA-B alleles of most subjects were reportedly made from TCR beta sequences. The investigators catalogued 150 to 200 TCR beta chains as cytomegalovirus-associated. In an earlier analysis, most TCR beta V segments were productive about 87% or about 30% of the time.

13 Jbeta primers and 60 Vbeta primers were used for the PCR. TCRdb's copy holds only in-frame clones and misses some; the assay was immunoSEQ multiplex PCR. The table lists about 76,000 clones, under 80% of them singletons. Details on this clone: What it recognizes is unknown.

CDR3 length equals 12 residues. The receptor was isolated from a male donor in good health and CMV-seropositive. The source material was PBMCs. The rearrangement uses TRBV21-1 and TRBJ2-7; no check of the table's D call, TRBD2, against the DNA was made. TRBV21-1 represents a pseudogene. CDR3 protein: CASTLAPYEQYF. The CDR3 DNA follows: TGTGCCAGCACGCTAGCGCCTTACGAGCAGTACTTC.